The source of this TCR beta chain is a study of cytomegalovirus exposure and HLA in healthy donors. This CDR3 is 14 amino acids long. With 0 bases clipped from V and 4 bases from J, the junction kept 2 bases outside the gene matches. The germline V gene encodes CDR1 MNHNY and CDR2 SVGAGI (reference sequence). PCR involved 60 Vbeta and 13 Jbeta primers. Libraries were prepared by immunoSEQ multiplex PCR; TCRdb keeps only in-frame clonotypes and omits some of them. Of 170,000 or so clones in the sample, around four fifths are singletons; the top ten hold 4.8%. This clone has just one count. Sample: PBMCs. The chain has TRBV6-6 and TRBJ2-5, with 7 bases that match TRBD1. This sequence was found in a girl aged 5 to 17 in good health and CMV-seropositive. The chain's CDR3 is CASSYSSGGETQYF. The CDR3 DNA is TGTGCCAGCAGTTACTCGTCAGGGGGAGAGACCCAGTACTTC.